The present TCR beta chain was sequenced within a study of cytomegalovirus exposure and HLA in healthy donors. Background on the study: Earlier work reported 95 million to 130 million unique TCR beta sequences from some 170 million T cells. Study observations and caveats: In a later analysis, TCR beta V- and J-gene trimming showed a link to a missense DCLRE1C variant.

Primers included in the PCR were 60 Vbeta and 13 Jbeta primers. Sequencing was performed with immunoSEQ multiplex PCR; in TCRdb, only in-frame clones are kept and a portion is missing. The sample consists of roughly 220,000 clones, approximately 68% of them appearing once. The CDR3 runs 16 residues. Germline lookup yields CDR1 SGHNT and CDR2 YENEEA. Losses at the gene ends were 0 bases for V and 0 bases for J; bases not matched to a gene: 5. This clone showed up just a few times. Its target is unknown. Donors were ostensibly healthy at sampling, although undocumented immune exposures were probable. The source is a woman between 25 and 40 years old in good health and CMV-seronegative. The chain combines TRBV11-3 with TRBJ2-7, with 7 bases identical to TRBD2. The specimen was PBMCs. The CDR3 sequence is CASSLETSEVSYEQYF. The CDR3 DNA is TGTGCCAGCAGCTTAGAAACTAGCGAGGTCTCCTACGAGCAGTACTTC.